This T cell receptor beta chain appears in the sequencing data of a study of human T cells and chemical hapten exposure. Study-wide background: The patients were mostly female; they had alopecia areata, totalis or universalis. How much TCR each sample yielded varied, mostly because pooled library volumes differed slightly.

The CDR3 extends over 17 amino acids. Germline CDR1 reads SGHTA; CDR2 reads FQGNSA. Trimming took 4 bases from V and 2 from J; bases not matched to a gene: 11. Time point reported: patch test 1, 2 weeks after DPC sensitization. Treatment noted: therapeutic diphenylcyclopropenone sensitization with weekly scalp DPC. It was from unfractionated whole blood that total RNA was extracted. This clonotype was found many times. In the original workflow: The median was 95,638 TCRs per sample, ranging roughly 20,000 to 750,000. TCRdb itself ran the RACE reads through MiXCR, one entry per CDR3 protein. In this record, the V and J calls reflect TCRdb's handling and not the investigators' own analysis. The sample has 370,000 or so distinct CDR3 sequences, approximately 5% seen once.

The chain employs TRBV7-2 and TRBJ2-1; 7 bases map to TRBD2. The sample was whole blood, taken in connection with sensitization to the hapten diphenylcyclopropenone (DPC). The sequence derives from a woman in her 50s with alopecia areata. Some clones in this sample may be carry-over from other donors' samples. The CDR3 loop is CASSSREDPITYNEQFF. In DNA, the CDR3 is TGTGCCAGCAGCTCCCGGGAGGATCCCATCACCTACAATGAGCAGTTCTTC.